This entry lists 26 T cell receptor beta chains sequenced from one sample in a study of cytomegalovirus exposure and HLA in healthy donors. Researchers ran the PCR with 60 Vbeta and 13 Jbeta primers. Assay used: immunoSEQ multiplex PCR; TCRdb lists only in-frame clones, some missing. The profile shows 150,000 to 200,000 clones, roughly 80% of them singletons. Material: PBMCs. These receptors all stem from a male donor in good health and CMV-seropositive.

V and J are TRBV6-5 and TRBJ2-7, with D possibly matching TRBD1 (6 bases). The germline V gene encodes CDR1 MNHEY and CDR2 SVGAGI. CDR3 length equals 14 residues. V lost 6 bases, J lost 5 bases, and 17 bases lay in between. The CDR3 DNA sequence: TGTGCCAGCAGCCCACAGGGCGATACAGACGAGCAGTACTTC. This gives the protein CASSPQGDTDEQYF.

The chain carries TRBV5-1 and TRBJ2-5; 15 bases match TRBD2. The CDR3 covers 17 residues. V trimming: 4 bases; J trimming: 2 bases; junction bases outside the gene matches: 6. The germline V gene encodes CDR1 SGHRS and CDR2 YFSETQ. The CDR3 DNA sequence: TGCGCCAGCAGCGAACTTGGACTAGCGGGGGGGCAAGAGACCCAGTACTTC. It translates to CASSELGLAGGQETQYF. Full variable domain (remainder filled in from reference TRBV5-1 and TRBJ2-5): KAGVTQTPRYLIKTRGQQVTLSCSPISGHRSVSWYQQTPGQGLQFLFEYFSETQRNKGNFPGRFSGRQFSNSRSEMNVSTLELGDSALYLCASSELGLAGGQETQYFGPGTRLLVL.

V gene TRBV9 combines with J gene TRBJ2-2; D unresolved. CDR1 is SGDLS, CDR2 YYNGEE, per germline. Trimming cost V 1 base and J 4 bases, with 5 bases left between them. The CDR3 contains 13 residues. This CDR3 reads CASSVTPTGELFF. DNA of the CDR3: TGTGCCAGCAGCGTAACACCCACCGGGGAGCTGTTTTTT.

The V gene is TRBV28, the J gene TRBJ1-5; possibly TRBD1 for D (5 bases). The CDR3 has 12 residues. From germline, CDR1 is MDHEN and CDR2 SYDVKM. Trimming shortened V by 10 bases and J by 4 bases, and 11 bases separated the two germline ends. CDR3 sequence reads: CANSGGNQPQHF. DNA for the CDR3: TGTGCCAATAGCGGGGGTAATCAGCCCCAGCATTTT.

The V gene is TRBV10-3, the J gene TRBJ2-1; 10 bases line up with TRBD2. This CDR3 contains 14 residues. Per germline, CDR1 ENHRY and CDR2 SYGVKD. V trimming: 8 bases; J trimming: 9 bases; junction bases outside the gene matches: 10. The CDR3: CAISERGGQGEQFF. For the CDR3, the DNA is TGTGCCATCTCTGAGCGGGGGGGCCAGGGTGAGCAGTTCTTC.

V gene TRBV5-1 combines with J gene TRBJ2-5; D is possibly TRBD2 (5 bases). Trimming shortened V by 5 bases and J by 2 bases, and 13 bases separated the two germline ends. The CDR3 has 14 residues. Germline V CDR1 and CDR2: SGHRS, YFSETQ. The CDR3 sequence is CASRWGGGQETQYF. CDR3 nucleotides: TGCGCCAGCAGGTGGGGTGGAGGTCAAGAGACCCAGTACTTC.

This chain connects TRBV27 to TRBJ1-5; D is undetermined. The CDR3 covers 15 residues. V lost 0 bases and J lost 1, with 7 bases in between. Looked up from germline, CDR1 is MNHEY and CDR2 is SMNVEV (reference sequence). CDR3 loop: CASSLSGTSNQPQHF. The CDR3 nucleotides are TGTGCCAGCAGTTTATCGGGCACAAGCAATCAGCCCCAGCATTTT.

J is TRBJ1-2 and V is TRBV20-1; 8 bases line up with TRBD1. The trim removed 8 bases at V and 4 bases at J, leaving 3 bases unmatched. Germline CDR1 reads DFQATT; CDR2 reads SNEGSKA (reference sequence). This CDR3 region has 11 residues. Here the CDR3 DNA reads TGCAGTCACAGGGGGGCCTATGGCTACACCTTC. Translated: CSHRGAYGYTF.

The chain uses TRBV6-5 and TRBJ1-2; no clear D. Germline V gives CDR1 MNHEY, CDR2 SVGAGI. The CDR3 is 15 residues long. Trimming took 6 bases from V and 0 from J, leaving 14 bases between them. CDR3 loop: CASSHQGGSNYGYTF. In nucleotides, the CDR3 is TGTGCCAGCAGCCACCAAGGAGGGTCTAACTATGGCTACACCTTC.

The V and J genes are TRBV7-8 and TRBJ2-2; tentative D call: TRBD1 (6 bases). Per the germline V gene, CDR1 is SGHVS and CDR2 is FQNEAQ. V was trimmed by 2 bases and J by 4 bases, leaving 17 bases between them. The CDR3 contains 17 residues. The CDR3 nucleotides read TGTGCCAGCAGCTTACCCCTCCGAACAGGGATCACCGGGGAGCTGTTTTTT. Its protein product is CASSLPLRTGITGELFF. The full variable domain, with the rest looked up from reference TRBV7-8 and TRBJ2-2, is GAGVSQSPRYKVAKRGQDVALRCDPISGHVSLFWYQQALGQGPEFLTYFQNEAQLDKSGLPSDRFFAERPEGSVSTLKIQRTQQEDSAVYLCASSLPLRTGITGELFFGEGSRLTVL.

This chain joins TRBV5-1 and TRBJ1-6, with 8 bases aligning to TRBD1. The V and J ends lost 0 bases and 8 bases, in that order; junction bases with no gene match: 10. The CDR3 contains 17 residues. Germline V gene data show CDR1 as SGHRS and CDR2 as YFSETQ. CDR3 DNA sequence: TGCGCCAGCAGCTTGGCGGGTGTAGGACAGGGCCATTCACCCCTCCACTTT. Translated, it gives CASSLAGVGQGHSPLHF.

The V gene is TRBV9, the J gene TRBJ1-1; D is undetermined. The CDR3 sequence is 12 residues long. CDR1 is SGDLS, CDR2 YYNGEE, per germline. The V end lost 7 bases, the J end lost 7 bases, and 14 bases lay between the germline ends. CDR3 sequence (DNA): TGTGCCAGCGGCAACGGAGCAAATGAAGCTTTCTTT. Its protein product is CASGNGANEAFF.

This clone has only one observation. At one end, the junction sequence differs from germline, possibly due to a read error. This chain links TRBV7-9 with TRBJ1-6, with a weak D call TRBD1 (5 bases). Germline V gene lookup returns CDR1 SEHNR and CDR2 FQNEAQ (reference sequence). The CDR3 runs 15 residues. The CDR3 is CSSSRGHFGGVPLHF. Written as DNA, the CDR3 is TGTTCCAGCAGCCGTGGACATTTCGGTGGGGTACCCCTCCACTTT. The full variable domain, completed using reference TRBV7-9 and TRBJ1-6, is DTGVSQNPRHKITKRGQNVTFRCDPISEHNRLYWYRQTLGQGPEFLTYFQNEAQLEKSRLLSDRFSAERPKGSFSTLEIQRTEQGDSAMYLCSSSRGHFGGVPLHFGNGTRLTVT.

The chain employs TRBV6-4 and TRBJ2-1, with 14 bases aligning to TRBD2. There are 16 residues in the CDR3. J gave up 9 bases and V 6 bases, and 10 bases lay outside the gene matches. Germline CDR1 reads MRHNA; CDR2 reads SNTAGT. CDR3 sequence (DNA): TGTGCCAGCAGCACGATTGGACTAGCGGGAGGTGGTGAGCAGTTCTTC. Its protein is CASSTIGLAGGGEQFF.

The chain couples TRBV7-2 to TRBJ2-7, with D unresolved. V was cut by 5 bases and J by 0 bases, with 14 bases left in between. Germline assignment: CDR1 SGHTA and CDR2 FQGNSA. The CDR3 is made up of 15 amino acids. CDR3 DNA sequence: TGTGCCAGCAGCCCCAGTTGGAGCGACTCCTACGAGCAGTACTTC. Amino acids: CASSPSWSDSYEQYF.

J is TRBJ1-1 and V is TRBV6-4; 7 bases are a match to TRBD1. Germline CDR1 MRHNA, CDR2 SNTAGT. The CDR3 is 13 amino acids. Unmatched junction bases numbered 3, after V lost 5 bases and J lost 3 bases. CDR3 loop: CASSRQGDTEAFF. The DNA of the CDR3 is TGTGCCAGCAGTAGACAGGGAGACACTGAAGCTTTCTTT.

The gene calls are TRBV5-6 and TRBJ1-1; 8 bases match TRBD1. The germline V gene has CDR1 SGHDT and CDR2 YYEEEE. With V trimmed by 3 bases and J by 3 bases, 4 bases remained unmatched. This CDR3 spans 14 amino acids. The CDR3 DNA reads TGTGCCAGCAGCTCCGGACAGGGCCACACTGAAGCTTTCTTT. Translation gives CASSSGQGHTEAFF.

J is TRBJ2-7 and V is TRBV7-2, with 9 positions matching TRBD1. The CDR3 is 14 residues long. The V gene's germline CDR1 is SGHTA and CDR2 FQGNSA. Germline trimming cut 5 bases from V and 4 bases from J; bases unmatched to any gene: 6. CDR3 in DNA: TGTGCCAGCAGCATAACAGGGGGCGTTTACGAGCAGTACTTC. Translated, it gives CASSITGGVYEQYF.

This clone has more than one count but fewer than ten. V is TRBV6-1 and J is TRBJ1-5; 8 bases are a match to TRBD1. With V trimmed by 7 bases and J by 6 bases, 8 bases remained unmatched. The germline gives CDR1 MNHNS, CDR2 SASEGT. The CDR3 is 14 residues long. The DNA for the CDR3 is TGTGCCAGCATGCGGGCAGGGGGCGGTCAGCCCCAGCATTTT. It translates to CASMRAGGGQPQHF.

The chain employs TRBV19 and TRBJ2-7; weak D call: TRBD1 (6 bases). V lost 3 bases, J lost 2 bases, and 11 bases lay in between. CDR1 LNHDA and CDR2 SQIVND come from the germline V gene (reference sequence). The CDR3 spans 14 residues. The CDR3 region is CASSMHRVPYEQYF. CDR3 DNA sequence: TGTGCCAGTAGTATGCACAGGGTCCCCTACGAGCAGTACTTC. Supplemented by reference TRBV19 and TRBJ2-7, the full variable domain reads DGGITQSPKYLFRKEGQNVTLSCEQNLNHDAMYWYRQDPGQGLRLIYYSQIVNDFQKGDIAEGYSVSREKKESFPLTVTSAQKNPTAFYLCASSMHRVPYEQYFGPGTRLTVT.

This chain connects TRBV4-3 to TRBJ1-1; D gene ambiguous. Trimming shortened V by 1 base and J by 2 bases, and 11 bases separated the two germline ends. This CDR3 spans 15 amino acids. CDR1 is LGHNA, CDR2 YSLEER, per germline. The CDR3 protein is CASSQVQTLNTEAFF. The CDR3 region has the DNA TGCGCCAGCAGCCAAGTTCAGACTCTAAACACTGAAGCTTTCTTT.

CDR3 sequence (DNA): TGTGCCAGCAGCTCCTGGACAGGGGAAGCTTTCTTT. This translates into CASSSWTGEAFF. The chain uses TRBV5-5 and TRBJ1-1; 8 bases fit TRBD1. Trimming removed 3 bases from V and 8 bases from J; junction bases left unmatched: 3. This CDR3 region has 12 residues. Germline V gene sequence: CDR1 SGHKS, CDR2 YYEKEE (reference sequence).

V and J are TRBV28 and TRBJ2-5; no clear D. Germline CDR1 MDHEN, CDR2 SYDVKM. V was trimmed by 2 bases and J by 1 base, leaving 5 bases between them. CDR3 length: 13 residues. The CDR3 DNA reads TGTGCCAGCAGTTTAGGGCCCCAAGAGACCCAGTACTTC. It translates to CASSLGPQETQYF.

This clone was observed a handful of times. The chain has TRBV6-1 and TRBJ1-6; D is unresolved. The V end lost 1 base, the J end lost 0 bases, and 10 bases lay between the germline ends. This CDR3 is built from 17 residues. In germline, CDR1 is MNHNS, CDR2 SASEGT. CDR3 residues: CASSEDPSSSYNSPLHF. CDR3 sequence (DNA): TGTGCCAGCAGTGAAGATCCCTCGAGCTCCTATAATTCACCCCTCCACTTT.

The V and J genes are TRBV6-5 and TRBJ1-5, with 7 bases aligning to TRBD1. The germline gives CDR1 MNHEY, CDR2 SVGAGI. The ends lost 2 bases at V and 7 bases at J; junction bases unmatched: 8. This CDR3 region has 15 residues. CDR3 coding DNA: TGTGCCAGCAGTTACGCCGCCAGGGGGGACCAGCCCCAGCATTTT. Its translation is CASSYAARGDQPQHF.

J is TRBJ2-7 and V is TRBV5-5; 8 positions agree with TRBD1. Germline CDR1 reads SGHKS; CDR2 reads YYEKEE (reference sequence). Trimming took 5 bases from V and 5 from J; bases not matched to a gene: 9. The CDR3 spans 14 residues. CDR3 amino acids: CASRKTGATNEQYF. In nucleotides, the CDR3 is TGTGCCAGCAGAAAGACAGGGGCAACCAACGAGCAGTACTTC.